This T cell receptor (beta chain) was captured in a study of shared clonotypes between healthy human individuals. This CDR3 comprises 18 residues. J gave up 0 bases and V 1 base, and 6 bases lay outside the gene matches. Germline V gene data show CDR1 as SGHNT and CDR2 as YENEEA. Some clones are missing from TCRdb's copy, which holds only in-frame ones; the method was immunoSEQ multiplex PCR. The sample includes more than 2,000,000 clones, approximately 95% of them seen just once. A note on this clone: This sample also contains other DNA sequences that code for the same CDR3.

The receptor was isolated from a man aged 18 to 29 in good health. Some clones in this sample may be carry-over from other donors' samples. The chain couples TRBV11-3 to TRBJ2-2; 9 bases fit TRBD1. The sample taken for sequencing was naive CD4+ T cells from PBMCs. Specified subset: CD45RA+ positively selected. CDR3 sequence (DNA): TGTGCCAGCAGCTTAGGGCAGGGGACAGGGCCGAACACCGGGGAGCTGTTTTTT. Its translation: CASSLGQGTGPNTGELFF.